This TCR beta chain was identified in a study of CD8+ T cells in alopecia areata. Following RNA extraction, reverse transcription yielded cDNA that acted as the sequencing template. Assay used: immunoSEQ multiplex PCR; TCRdb lists only in-frame clones, some missing. The sample has roughly 100,000 clones, 55% seen once; the top ten hold more than 8%. Trimming took 7 bases from V and 4 from J; bases not matched to a gene: 7. CDR3 length equals 13 residues. CDR1 and CDR2 from the germline V gene are SQVTM and ANQGSEA. This clone was observed a single time. The chain couples TRBV29-1 to TRBJ2-5, with 9 bases lining up with TRBD1. Input material: CD4+ T cells sorted from blood. The sequence was obtained from a human donor in good health. The CDR3 region has the DNA TGCAGCGCCGAACAGGGGGCGGGAGAGACCCAGTACTTC. Protein: CSAEQGAGETQYF.